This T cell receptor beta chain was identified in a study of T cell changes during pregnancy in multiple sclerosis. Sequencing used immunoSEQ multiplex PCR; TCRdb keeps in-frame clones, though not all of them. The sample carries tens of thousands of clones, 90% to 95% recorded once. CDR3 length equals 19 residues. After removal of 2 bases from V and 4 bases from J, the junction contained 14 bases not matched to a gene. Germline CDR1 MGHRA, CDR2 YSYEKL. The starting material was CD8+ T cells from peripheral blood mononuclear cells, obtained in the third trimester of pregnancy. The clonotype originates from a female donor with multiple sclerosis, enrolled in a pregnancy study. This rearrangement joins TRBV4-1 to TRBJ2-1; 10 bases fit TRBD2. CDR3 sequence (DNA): TGCGCCAGCAGCCAATTACAGGGCGGGCTAGCGGGGGCTTACAATGAGCAGTTCTTC. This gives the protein CASSQLQGGLAGAYNEQFF.